This T cell receptor beta chain stems from a study of shared clonotypes between healthy human individuals. Notes on the study in general: An anticipated effect of sequencing depth on clonotype sharing among donors was recognized.

The assay ran at deep level. The authors ran unsorted PBMC replicate PCRs on 300 ng DNA, about 30,000 T cell genomes. TCRdb keeps only in-frame clones here, not all; method: immunoSEQ multiplex PCR. The sample contains 450,000 to 500,000 clones, 60% to 80% of which appear only once. The V end was cut by 1 base, the J end by 4 bases, with 16 bases between. Germline V gene lookup returns CDR1 SEHNR and CDR2 FQNEAQ (reference sequence). The CDR3 sequence is 16 residues long. Comment on this clone: Its specificity is unknown.

The sample consisted of PBMCs. The receptor's source is a woman aged 40 to 50 in good health. Some clones in this sample may be carry-over from other donors' samples. V usage is TRBV7-9 and J usage is TRBJ2-5; D unresolved. The CDR3 bases are TGTGCCAGCAGCTTAGGCAGGCAGGTTCACTCAGAGACCCAGTACTTC. Protein: CASSLGRQVHSETQYF.